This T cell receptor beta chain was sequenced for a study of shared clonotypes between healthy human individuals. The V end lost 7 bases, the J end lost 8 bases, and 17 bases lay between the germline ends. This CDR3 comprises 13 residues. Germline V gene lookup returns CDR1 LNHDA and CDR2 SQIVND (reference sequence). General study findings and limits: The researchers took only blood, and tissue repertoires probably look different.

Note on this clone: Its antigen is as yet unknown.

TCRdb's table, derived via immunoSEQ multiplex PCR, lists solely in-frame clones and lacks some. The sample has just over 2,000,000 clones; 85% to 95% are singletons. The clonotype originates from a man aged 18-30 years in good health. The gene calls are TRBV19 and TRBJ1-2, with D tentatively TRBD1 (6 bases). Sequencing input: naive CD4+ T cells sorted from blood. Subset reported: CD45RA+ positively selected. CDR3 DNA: TGTGCCAGTATCAGGGGCAGCACTGGGGGCTACACCTTC. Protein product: CASIRGSTGGYTF.